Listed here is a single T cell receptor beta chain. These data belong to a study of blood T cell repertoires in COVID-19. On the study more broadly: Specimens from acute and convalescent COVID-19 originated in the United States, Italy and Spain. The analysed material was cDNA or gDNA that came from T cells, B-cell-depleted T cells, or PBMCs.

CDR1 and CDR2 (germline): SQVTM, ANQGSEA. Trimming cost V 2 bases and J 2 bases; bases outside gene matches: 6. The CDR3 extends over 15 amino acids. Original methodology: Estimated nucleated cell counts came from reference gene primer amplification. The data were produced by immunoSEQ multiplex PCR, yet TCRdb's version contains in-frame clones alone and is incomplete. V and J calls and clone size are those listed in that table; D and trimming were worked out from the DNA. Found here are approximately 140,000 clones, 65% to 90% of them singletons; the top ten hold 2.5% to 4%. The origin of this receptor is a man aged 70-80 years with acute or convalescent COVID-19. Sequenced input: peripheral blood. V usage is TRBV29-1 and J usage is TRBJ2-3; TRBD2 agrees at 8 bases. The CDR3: CSVEMAGGHTDTQYF. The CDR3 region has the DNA TGCAGCGTTGAAATGGCGGGAGGACACACAGATACGCAGTATTTT.